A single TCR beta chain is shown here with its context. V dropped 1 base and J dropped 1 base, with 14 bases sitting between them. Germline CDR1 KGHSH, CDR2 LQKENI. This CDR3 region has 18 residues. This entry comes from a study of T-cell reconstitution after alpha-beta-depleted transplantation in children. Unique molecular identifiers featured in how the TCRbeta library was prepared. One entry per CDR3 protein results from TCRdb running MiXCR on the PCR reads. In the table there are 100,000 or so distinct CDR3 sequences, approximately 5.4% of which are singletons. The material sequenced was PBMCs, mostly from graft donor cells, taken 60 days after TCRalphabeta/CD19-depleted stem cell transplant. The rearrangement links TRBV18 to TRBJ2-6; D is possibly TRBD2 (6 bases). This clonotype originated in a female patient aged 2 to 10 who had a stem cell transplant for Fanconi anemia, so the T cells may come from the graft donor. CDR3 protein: CASSPRAGFPSGANVLTF. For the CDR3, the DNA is TGTGCCAGCTCACCACGGGCGGGGTTCCCTTCTGGGGCCAACGTCCTGACTTTC. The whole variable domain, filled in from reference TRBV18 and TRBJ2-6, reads NAGVMQNPRHLVRRRGQEARLRCSPMKGHSHVYWYRQLPEEGLKFMVYLQKENIIDESGMPKERFSAEFPKEGPSILRIQQVVRGDSAAYFCASSPRAGFPSGANVLTFGAGSRLTVL.